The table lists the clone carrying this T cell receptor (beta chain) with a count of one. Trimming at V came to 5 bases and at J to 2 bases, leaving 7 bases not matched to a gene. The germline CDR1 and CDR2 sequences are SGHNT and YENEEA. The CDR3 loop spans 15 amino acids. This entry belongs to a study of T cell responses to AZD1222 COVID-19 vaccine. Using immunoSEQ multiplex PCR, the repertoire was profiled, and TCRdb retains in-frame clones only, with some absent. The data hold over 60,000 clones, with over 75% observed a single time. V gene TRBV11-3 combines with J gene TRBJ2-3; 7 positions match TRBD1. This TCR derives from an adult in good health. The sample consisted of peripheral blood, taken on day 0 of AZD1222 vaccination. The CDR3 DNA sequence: TGTGCCAGCAGCCTGCGGACAGGTACCACAGATACGCAGTATTTT. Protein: CASSLRTGTTDTQYF. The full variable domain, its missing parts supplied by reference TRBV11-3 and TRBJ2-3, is EAGVVQSPRYKIIEKKQPVAFWCNPISGHNTLYWYLQNLGQGPELLIRYENEEAVDDSQLPKDRFSAERLKGVDSTLKIQPAELGDSAVYLCASSLRTGTTDTQYFGPGTRLTVL.